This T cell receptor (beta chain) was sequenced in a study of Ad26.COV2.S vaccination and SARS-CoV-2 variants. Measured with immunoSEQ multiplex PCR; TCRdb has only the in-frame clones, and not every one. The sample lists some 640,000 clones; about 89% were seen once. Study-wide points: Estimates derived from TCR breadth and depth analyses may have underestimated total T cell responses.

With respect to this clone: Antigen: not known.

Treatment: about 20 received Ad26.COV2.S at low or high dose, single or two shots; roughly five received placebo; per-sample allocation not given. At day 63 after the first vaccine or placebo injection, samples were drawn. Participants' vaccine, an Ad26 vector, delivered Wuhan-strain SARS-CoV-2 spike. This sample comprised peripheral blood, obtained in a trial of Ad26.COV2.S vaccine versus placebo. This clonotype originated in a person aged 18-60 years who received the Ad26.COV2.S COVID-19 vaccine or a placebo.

CDR3 loop: CASSDFRTGRYTF. The CDR3 DNA reads as TGTGCCAGCAGTGATTTCAGGACAGGACGCTACACCTTC. The V and J genes are TRBV25-1 and TRBJ1-2; 7 bases agree with TRBD1. Germline lookup yields CDR1 MGHDK and CDR2 SYGVNS. There are 13 residues in the CDR3. V was pared by 3 bases and J by 9 bases, with 7 bases of the junction left unmatched.